This T cell receptor (beta chain) was profiled in a study of blood T cell repertoires in COVID-19. Germline CDR1 and CDR2: SGHRS and YFSETQ. This CDR3 has 14 residues. Trimming removed 1 base at V and 2 bases at J, with 7 bases between. As handled by the study authors: The authors estimated nucleated cell counts from reference gene primer amplification. Using immunoSEQ multiplex PCR, the repertoire was profiled, and TCRdb retains in-frame clones only, with some absent. The V and J calls and clone size are taken from that table; D and trimming were inferred from the DNA. The sample shows more than 110,000 clones, 80% to 90% of them seen only once.

Sequences were obtained from peripheral blood. The J gene is TRBJ2-1, the V gene TRBV5-1; D possibly corresponds to TRBD1 (5 bases). The TCR originated in a woman aged 40 to 55 with acute or convalescent COVID-19. The CDR3 protein is CASSLQGTYNEQFF. CDR3 nucleotide sequence: TGCGCCAGCAGCTTGCAGGGCACCTACAATGAGCAGTTCTTC. Full variable domain (missing parts from reference TRBV5-1 and TRBJ2-1): KAGVTQTPRYLIKTRGQQVTLSCSPISGHRSVSWYQQTPGQGLQFLFEYFSETQRNKGNFPGRFSGRQFSNSRSEMNVSTLELGDSALYLCASSLQGTYNEQFFGPGTRLTVL.